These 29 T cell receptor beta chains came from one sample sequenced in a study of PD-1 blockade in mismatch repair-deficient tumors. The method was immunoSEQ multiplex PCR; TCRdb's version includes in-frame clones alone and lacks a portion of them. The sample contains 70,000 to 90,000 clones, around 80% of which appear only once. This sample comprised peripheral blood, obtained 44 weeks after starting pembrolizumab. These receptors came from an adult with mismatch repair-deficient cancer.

The chain's CDR3 is CASSPPGTSGNTIYF. The DNA of the CDR3 is TGTGCCAGCTCACCACCGGGGACTTCTGGAAACACCATATATTTT. This chain uses TRBV18 with TRBJ1-3; TRBD1 might be the D (5 bases). Trimming took 0 bases from V and 1 from J, leaving 7 bases between them. The CDR3 is 15 residues long. Germline-derived CDR1 and CDR2 are KGHSH and LQKENI.

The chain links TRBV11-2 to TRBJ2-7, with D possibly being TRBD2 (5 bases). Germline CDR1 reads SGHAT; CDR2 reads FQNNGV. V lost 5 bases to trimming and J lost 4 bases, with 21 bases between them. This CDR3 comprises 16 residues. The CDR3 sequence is CASSQTSVSEKYEQYF. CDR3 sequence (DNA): TGTGCCAGCAGCCAAACGAGCGTTAGCGAGAAATACGAGCAGTACTTC.

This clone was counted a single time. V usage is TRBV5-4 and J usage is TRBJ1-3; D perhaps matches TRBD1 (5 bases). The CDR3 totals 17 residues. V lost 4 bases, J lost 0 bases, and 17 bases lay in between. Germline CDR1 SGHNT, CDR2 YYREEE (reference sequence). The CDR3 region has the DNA TGTGCCAGCAGCGTCGACCCAACCAGGGTCTCTGGAAACACCATATATTTT. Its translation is CASSVDPTRVSGNTIYF.

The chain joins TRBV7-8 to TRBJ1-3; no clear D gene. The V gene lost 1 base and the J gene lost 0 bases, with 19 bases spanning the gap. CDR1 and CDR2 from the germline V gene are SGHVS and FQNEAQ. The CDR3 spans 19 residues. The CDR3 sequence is CASSLEVWGFASSGNTIYF. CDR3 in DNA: TGTGCCAGCAGCTTAGAGGTGTGGGGTTTCGCGAGCTCTGGAAACACCATATATTTT.

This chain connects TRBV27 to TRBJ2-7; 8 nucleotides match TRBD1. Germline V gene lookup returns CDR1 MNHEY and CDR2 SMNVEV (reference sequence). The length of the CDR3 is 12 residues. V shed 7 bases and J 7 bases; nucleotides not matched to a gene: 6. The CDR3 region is CASKQGAREQYF. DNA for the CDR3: TGTGCCAGCAAGCAGGGGGCGCGGGAGCAGTACTTC.

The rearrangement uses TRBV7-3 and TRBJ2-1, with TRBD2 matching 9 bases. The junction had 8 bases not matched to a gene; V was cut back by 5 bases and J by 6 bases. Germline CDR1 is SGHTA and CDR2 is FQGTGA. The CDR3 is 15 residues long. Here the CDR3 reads CASSEGLAKSNEQFF. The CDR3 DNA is TGTGCCAGCAGCGAGGGACTAGCAAAGAGCAATGAGCAGTTCTTC.

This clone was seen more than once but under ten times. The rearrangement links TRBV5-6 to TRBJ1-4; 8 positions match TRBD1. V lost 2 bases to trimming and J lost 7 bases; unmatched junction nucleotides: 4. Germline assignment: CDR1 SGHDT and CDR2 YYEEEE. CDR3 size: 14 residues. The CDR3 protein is CASSFGQGTEKLFF. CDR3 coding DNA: TGTGCCAGCAGCTTTGGACAGGGTACTGAAAAACTGTTTTTT. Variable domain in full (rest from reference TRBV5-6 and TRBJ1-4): DAGVTQSPTHLIKTRGQQVTLRCSPKSGHDTVSWYQQALGQGPQFIFQYYEEEERQRGNFPDRFSGHQFPNYSSELNVNALLLGDSALYLCASSFGQGTEKLFFGSGTQLSVL.

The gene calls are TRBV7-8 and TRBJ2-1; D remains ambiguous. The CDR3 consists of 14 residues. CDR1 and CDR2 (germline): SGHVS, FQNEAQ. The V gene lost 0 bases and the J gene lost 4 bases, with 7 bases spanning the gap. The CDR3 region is CASSLAGEYNEQFF. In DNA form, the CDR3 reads TGTGCCAGCAGCTTAGCGGGTGAGTACAATGAGCAGTTCTTC.

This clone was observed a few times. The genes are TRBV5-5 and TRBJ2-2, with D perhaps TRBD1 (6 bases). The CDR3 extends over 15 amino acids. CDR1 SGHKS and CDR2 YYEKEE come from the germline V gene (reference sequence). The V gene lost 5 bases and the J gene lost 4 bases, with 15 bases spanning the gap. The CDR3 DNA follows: TGTGCCAGCAGTTCCGAACAGGGCCTCACCGGGGAGCTGTTTTTT. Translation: CASSSEQGLTGELFF.

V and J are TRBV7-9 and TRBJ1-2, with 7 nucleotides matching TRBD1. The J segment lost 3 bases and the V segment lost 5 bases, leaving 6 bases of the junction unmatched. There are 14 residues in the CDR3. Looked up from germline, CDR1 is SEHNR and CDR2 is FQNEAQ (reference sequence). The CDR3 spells CASSVGDRDYGYTF. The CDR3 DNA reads TGTGCCAGCAGCGTCGGGGACAGAGACTATGGCTACACCTTC.

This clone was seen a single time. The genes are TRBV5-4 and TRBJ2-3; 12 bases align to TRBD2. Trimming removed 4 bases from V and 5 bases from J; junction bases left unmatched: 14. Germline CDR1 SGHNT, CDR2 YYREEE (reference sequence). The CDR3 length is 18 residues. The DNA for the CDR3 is TGTGCCAGCAGCAAAAGACTAGCGGGAGTCGGTGTACAAGATACGCAGTATTTT. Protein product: CASSKRLAGVGVQDTQYF.

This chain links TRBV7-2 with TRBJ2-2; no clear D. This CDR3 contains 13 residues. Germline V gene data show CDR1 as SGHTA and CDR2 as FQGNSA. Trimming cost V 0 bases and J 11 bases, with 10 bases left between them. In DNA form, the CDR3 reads TGTGCCAGCAGCTTAGCACCGCCCCGAGAGCTGTTTTTT. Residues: CASSLAPPRELFF.

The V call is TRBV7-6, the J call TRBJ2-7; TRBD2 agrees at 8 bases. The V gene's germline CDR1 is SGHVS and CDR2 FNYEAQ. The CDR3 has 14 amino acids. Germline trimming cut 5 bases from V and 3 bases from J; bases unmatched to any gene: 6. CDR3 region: CASSPIAGGYEQYF. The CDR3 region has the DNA TGTGCCAGCAGCCCCATCGCGGGAGGCTACGAGCAGTACTTC. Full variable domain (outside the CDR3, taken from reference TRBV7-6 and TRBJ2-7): GAGVSQSPRYKVTKRGQDVALRCDPISGHVSLYWYRQALGQGPEFLTYFNYEAQQDKSGLPNDRFSAERPEGSISTLTIQRTEQRDSAMYRCASSPIAGGYEQYFGPGTRLTVT.

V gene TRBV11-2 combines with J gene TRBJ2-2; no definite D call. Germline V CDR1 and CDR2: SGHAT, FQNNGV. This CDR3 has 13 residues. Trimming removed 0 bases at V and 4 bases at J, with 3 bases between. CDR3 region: CASSLDGTGELFF. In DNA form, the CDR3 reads TGTGCCAGCAGCTTAGATGGCACCGGGGAGCTGTTTTTT.

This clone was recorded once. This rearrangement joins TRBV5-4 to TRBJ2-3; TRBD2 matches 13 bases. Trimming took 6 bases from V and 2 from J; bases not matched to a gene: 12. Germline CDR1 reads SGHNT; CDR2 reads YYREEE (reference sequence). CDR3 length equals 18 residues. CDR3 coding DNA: TGTGCCAGCACCACCGCCGCGGGACTAGCGGGGTACACAGATACGCAGTATTTT. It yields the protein CASTTAAGLAGYTDTQYF. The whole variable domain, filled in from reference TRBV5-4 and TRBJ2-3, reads ETGVTQSPTHLIKTRGQQVTLRCSSQSGHNTVSWYQQALGQGPQFIFQYYREEENGRGNFPPRFSGLQFPNYSSELNVNALELDDSALYLCASTTAAGLAGYTDTQYFGPGTRLTVL.

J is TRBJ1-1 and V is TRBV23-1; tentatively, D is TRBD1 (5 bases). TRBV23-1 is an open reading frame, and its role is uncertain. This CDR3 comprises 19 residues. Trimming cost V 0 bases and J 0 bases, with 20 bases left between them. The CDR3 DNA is TGCGCCAGCAGTCAATCTGGGGGACGGGACTTTCTGATGAACACTGAAGCTTTCTTT. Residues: CASSQSGGRDFLMNTEAFF.

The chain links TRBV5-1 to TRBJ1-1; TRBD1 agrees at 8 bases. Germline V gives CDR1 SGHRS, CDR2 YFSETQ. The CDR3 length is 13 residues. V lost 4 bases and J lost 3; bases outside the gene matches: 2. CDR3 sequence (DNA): TGCGCCAGCAGCAAGACAGGGGACACTGAAGCTTTCTTT. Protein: CASSKTGDTEAFF.

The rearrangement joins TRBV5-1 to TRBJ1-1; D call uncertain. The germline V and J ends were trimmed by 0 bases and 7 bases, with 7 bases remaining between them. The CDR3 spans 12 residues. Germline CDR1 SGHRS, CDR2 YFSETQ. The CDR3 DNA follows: TGCGCCAGCAGCTTGGGGGCAGTTGAAGCTTTCTTT. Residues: CASSLGAVEAFF.

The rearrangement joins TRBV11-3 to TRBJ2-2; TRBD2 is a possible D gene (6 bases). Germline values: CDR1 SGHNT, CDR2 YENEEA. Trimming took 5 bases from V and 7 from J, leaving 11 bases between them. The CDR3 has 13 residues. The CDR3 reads CASSGDWGGELFF. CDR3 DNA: TGTGCCAGCAGCGGGGACTGGGGCGGGGAGCTGTTTTTT.

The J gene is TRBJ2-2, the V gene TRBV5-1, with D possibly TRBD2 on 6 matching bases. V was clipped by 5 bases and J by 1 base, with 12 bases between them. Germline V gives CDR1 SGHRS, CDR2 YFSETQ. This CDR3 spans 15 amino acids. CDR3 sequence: CASRLSSGNTGELFF. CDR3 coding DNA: TGCGCCAGCAGATTAAGTAGCGGGAACACCGGGGAGCTGTTTTTT.

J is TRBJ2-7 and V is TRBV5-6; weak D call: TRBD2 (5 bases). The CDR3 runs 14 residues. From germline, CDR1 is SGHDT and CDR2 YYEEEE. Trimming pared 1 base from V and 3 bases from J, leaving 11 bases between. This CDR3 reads CASSLTLASYEQYF. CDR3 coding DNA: TGTGCCAGCAGCTTGACGTTAGCGAGCTACGAGCAGTACTTC.

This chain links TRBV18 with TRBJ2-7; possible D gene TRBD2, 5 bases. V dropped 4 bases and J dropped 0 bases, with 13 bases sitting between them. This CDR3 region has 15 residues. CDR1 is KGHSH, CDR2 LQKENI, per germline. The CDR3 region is CASSRYFRDSYEQYF. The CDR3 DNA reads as TGTGCCAGCTCACGTTACTTCCGGGACTCCTACGAGCAGTACTTC.

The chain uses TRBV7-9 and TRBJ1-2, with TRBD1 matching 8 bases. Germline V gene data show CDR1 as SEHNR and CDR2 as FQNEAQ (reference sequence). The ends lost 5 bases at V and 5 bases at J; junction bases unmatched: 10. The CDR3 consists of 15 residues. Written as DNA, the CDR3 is TGTGCCAGCAGCCCTCGGACAGGGCCGGGGTATGGCTACACCTTC. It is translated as CASSPRTGPGYGYTF.

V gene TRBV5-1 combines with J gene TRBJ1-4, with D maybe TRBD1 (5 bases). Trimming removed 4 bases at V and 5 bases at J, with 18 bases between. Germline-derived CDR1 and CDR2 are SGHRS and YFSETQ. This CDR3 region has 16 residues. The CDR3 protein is CASSISLQGRNEKLFF. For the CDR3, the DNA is TGCGCCAGCAGCATCAGTTTGCAGGGAAGGAATGAAAAACTGTTTTTT. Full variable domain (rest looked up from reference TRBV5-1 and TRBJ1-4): KAGVTQTPRYLIKTRGQQVTLSCSPISGHRSVSWYQQTPGQGLQFLFEYFSETQRNKGNFPGRFSGRQFSNSRSEMNVSTLELGDSALYLCASSISLQGRNEKLFFGSGTQLSVL.

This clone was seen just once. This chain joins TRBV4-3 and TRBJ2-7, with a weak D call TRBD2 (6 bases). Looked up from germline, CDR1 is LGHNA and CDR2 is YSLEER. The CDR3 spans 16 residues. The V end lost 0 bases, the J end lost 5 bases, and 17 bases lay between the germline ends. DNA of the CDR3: TGCGCCAGCAGCCAAGATCAGACGGGAGATGGGAACGAGCAGTACTTC. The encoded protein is CASSQDQTGDGNEQYF.

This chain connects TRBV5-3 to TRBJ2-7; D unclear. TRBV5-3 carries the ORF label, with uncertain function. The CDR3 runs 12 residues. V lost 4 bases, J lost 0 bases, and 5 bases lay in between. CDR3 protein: CARSPDSYEQYF. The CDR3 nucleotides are TGTGCCAGAAGCCCGGACTCCTACGAGCAGTACTTC.

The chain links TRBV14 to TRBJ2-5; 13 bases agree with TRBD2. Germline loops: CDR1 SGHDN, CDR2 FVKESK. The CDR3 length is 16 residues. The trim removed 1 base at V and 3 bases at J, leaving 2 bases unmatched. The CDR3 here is CASSQATSGREETQYF. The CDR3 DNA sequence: TGTGCCAGCAGCCAAGCAACTAGCGGGAGGGAAGAGACCCAGTACTTC.

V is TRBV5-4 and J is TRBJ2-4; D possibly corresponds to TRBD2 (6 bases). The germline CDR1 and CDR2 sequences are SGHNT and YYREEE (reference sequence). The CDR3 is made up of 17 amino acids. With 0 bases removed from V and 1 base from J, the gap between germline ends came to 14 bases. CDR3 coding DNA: TGTGCCAGCAGCTTGGGAACTGGCGGGATGGCCAAAAACATTCAGTACTTC. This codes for CASSLGTGGMAKNIQYF.

The CDR3 sequence: CASSLKFRLAGKKHEQFF. CDR3 DNA sequence: TGTGCCAGCAGCTTAAAATTTCGACTAGCGGGGAAGAAGCATGAGCAGTTCTTC. This chain links TRBV7-9 with TRBJ2-1, with 11 positions matching TRBD2. CDR3 length: 18 amino acids. Per germline, CDR1 SEHNR and CDR2 FQNEAQ (reference sequence). Trimming took 2 bases from V and 8 from J; bases not matched to a gene: 14.